This entry concerns a single T cell receptor beta chain. A J-beta primer mix and a sample-barcoded 5' primer were used in a second PCR of roughly 7 to 12 cycles. TCRdb used MiXCR to reprocess the 5' RACE reads, holding one entry per CDR3 protein. The sample shows about 800,000 distinct CDR3 sequences, roughly 25% of them seen only once. The source of the sample is a study of blood T cells in healthy people across ages. CDR1 and CDR2 (germline): MGHRA, YSYEKL. The CDR3 is 13 amino acids. These data were also filed under a second study, of T cells of mothers and their children.

The clonotype was recovered from a boy younger than 18 in good health. The V gene is TRBV4-1, the J gene TRBJ2-5; unclear D gene. The assigned J gene may be wrong: the sequence end matches TRBJ2-7 better. Input material: blood. The DNA of the CDR3 is TGCGCCAGCAGCCAAGCCTTTAGCTACGAGCAGTACTTC. This sequence encodes CASSQAFSYEQYF.